These T cell receptor beta chains were read from a single sample in a study of blood T cell repertoires in COVID-19. This table comes from immunoSEQ multiplex PCR, and its TCRdb copy is limited to in-frame clones, with some not included. The table lists some 220,000 clones, roughly 85% of them singletons. Sequencing used peripheral blood. These receptors all stem from an older woman with COVID-19, enrolled during active disease. Each CDR3 is given with its conserved first and last residue. The D gene is left open where the match is weak. Rows may omit the clone size; those that give it use once, few, many or a size class.

size: -
V: TRBV27
J: TRBJ1-5
D: TRBD1
DNA: TGTGCCAGCAGGCCCCAGGGGGACAATCAGCCCCAGCATTTT
CDR3: CASRPQGDNQPQHF

size: -
V: TRBV5-5
J: TRBJ2-3
D: -
DNA: TGTGCCAGCAGCCCACCCTGGGGCCTCACAGATACGCAGTATTTT
CDR3: CASSPPWGLTDTQYF

size: -
V: TRBV3-1/TRBV3-2
J: TRBJ1-2
D: TRBD1
DNA: TGTGCCAGCAGCCAAGTTGGGACAGGGAGCTATGGCTACACCTTC
CDR3: CASSQVGTGSYGYTF

size: -
V: TRBV7-3
J: TRBJ2-1
D: TRBD2
DNA: TGTGCCAGCAGCTTGAGGACTAGCGGGAGCGATGAGCAGTTCTTC
CDR3: CASSLRTSGSDEQFF

size: -
V: TRBV28
J: TRBJ1-5
D: -
DNA: TGTGCCAGCAGTTGGGTGTTGGGGCCAATCTTCAATCAGCCCCAGCATTTT
CDR3: CASSWVLGPIFNQPQHF

size: -
V: TRBV5-4
J: TRBJ1-2
D: -
DNA: TGTGCCAGCAGCTTGGTTGGATCAGGAATTGGCTACACCTTC
CDR3: CASSLVGSGIGYTF

size: few
V: TRBV7-3
J: TRBJ1-2
D: -
DNA: TGTGCCAGCAGCTTAACAACCTTGGGAGGGGCCGCTGGCTACACCTTC
CDR3: CASSLTTLGGAAGYTF

size: -
V: TRBV6-5
J: TRBJ1-1
D: -
DNA: TGTGCCAGCAGTATAGAGGGGGGGGGCACTGAAGCTTTCTTT
CDR3: CASSIEGGGTEAFF

size: -
V: TRBV5-6
J: TRBJ1-2
D: -
DNA: TGTGCCAGCAGCCCAGGGGATCTGGACTATGGCTACACCTTC
CDR3: CASSPGDLDYGYTF

size: -
V: TRBV7-8
J: TRBJ1-4
D: -
DNA: TGTGCCAGCAGCTTAGTCGGGAGGAGGGAAAAACTGTTTTTT
CDR3: CASSLVGRREKLFF

size: -
V: TRBV19
J: TRBJ2-1
D: -
DNA: TGTGCCAGTAGGGGCCAATACTACAATGAGCAGTTCTTC
CDR3: CASRGQYYNEQFF

size: -
V: TRBV24-1
J: TRBJ1-2
D: -
DNA: TGTGCCACCAGTGACCAGGGGATCTATGGCTACACCTTC
CDR3: CATSDQGIYGYTF

size: -
V: TRBV5-1
J: TRBJ1-4
D: -
DNA: TGCGCCAGCAGCTTGTCGTCGGCAACTAATGAAAAACTGTTTTTT
CDR3: CASSLSSATNEKLFF

size: -
V: TRBV7-8
J: TRBJ2-7
D: -
DNA: TGTGCCAGCAGACCGGGACACGGACGACTCGGGTGGGACGAGCAGTACTTC
CDR3: CASRPGHGRLGWDEQYF